Shown below are 6 T cell receptor beta chains from a single sample sequenced in a study of blood T cell repertoires in COVID-19. The method was immunoSEQ multiplex PCR; TCRdb's version includes in-frame clones alone and lacks a portion of them. The top ten hold approximately 6.5% of the sample, which has approximately 50,000 clones, 85% to 90% seen once. The specimen sequenced was peripheral blood. Receptor source: a man aged 55 to 69 with acute or convalescent COVID-19.

This chain joins TRBV11-2 and TRBJ1-3; 7 nucleotides align to TRBD1. The CDR3 length is 16 residues. Germline V gives CDR1 SGHAT, CDR2 FQNNGV. V was pared by 1 base and J by 0 bases, with 3 bases of the junction left unmatched. CDR3 DNA: TGTGCCAGCAGCTTAGTGGGACAGAACTCTGGAAACACCATATATTTT. Its protein product is CASSLVGQNSGNTIYF.

This clone was seen only a few times. In DNA, the CDR3 is TGTGCCAGCAGCCGGTATCCGGACAGGTTAAACACCGGGGAGCTGTTTTTT. It translates to CASSRYPDRLNTGELFF. V usage is TRBV28 and J usage is TRBJ2-2; 7 positions agree with TRBD1. This CDR3 contains 17 residues. The V segment lost 6 bases and the J segment 2 bases; nucleotides outside the gene matches: 12. The germline V gene encodes CDR1 MDHEN and CDR2 SYDVKM. The full variable domain, rest sourced from reference TRBV28 and TRBJ2-2, is DVKVTQSSRYLVKRTGEKVFLECVQDMDHENMFWYRQDPGLGLRLIYFSYDVKMKEKGDIPEGYSVSREKKERFSLILESASTNQTSMYLCASSRYPDRLNTGELFFGEGSRLTVL.

The chain joins TRBV6-5 to TRBJ2-1; perhaps TRBD2 as D (5 bases). The CDR3 is made up of 15 amino acids. Germline values: CDR1 MNHEY, CDR2 SVGAGI. Trimming shortened V by 8 bases and J by 0 bases, and 14 bases separated the two germline ends. Here the CDR3 reads CASEFLASSYNEQFF. The CDR3 nucleotides read TGTGCCAGCGAGTTCTTAGCGAGCTCCTACAATGAGCAGTTCTTC.

The gene calls are TRBV30 and TRBJ2-5, with 8 bases identical to TRBD2. This CDR3 spans 13 amino acids. CDR1 and CDR2 (germline): GTSNPN, SVGIG (reference sequence). The V and J ends lost 4 bases and 5 bases, in that order; junction bases with no gene match: 6. The CDR3 coding sequence is TGTGCCTGGACGGGGGGGGGCCCGGAGACCCAGTACTTC. This codes for CAWTGGGPETQYF.

The rearrangement links TRBV29-1 to TRBJ2-2, with TRBD1 as a possible D gene (7 bases). Germline V gene lookup returns CDR1 SQVTM and CDR2 ANQGSEA. The germline V and J ends were trimmed by 4 bases and 4 bases, with 13 bases remaining between them. The CDR3 runs 14 residues. CDR3 coding DNA: TGCAGCGTTGGAATCAGGGGGGTCACCGGGGAGCTGTTTTTT. Amino acids: CSVGIRGVTGELFF.

The J gene is TRBJ1-1, the V gene TRBV28; unclear D gene. The germline V gene encodes CDR1 MDHEN and CDR2 SYDVKM. This CDR3 comprises 10 residues. V lost 4 bases and J 11 bases, leaving 8 bases between the germline ends. In nucleotides, the CDR3 is TGTGCCAGCAGTTACGGGAGGGCTTTCTTT. Translated: CASSYGRAFF.